A selection of T cell receptor beta chains follows, all from one sample in a study of T-cell reconstitution after alpha-beta-depleted transplantation in children. Each CDR3 protein is one row after TCRdb ran MiXCR on the PCR reads. The sample consists of 300,000 to 400,000 distinct CDR3 sequences, about 16% of them appearing once. The input for sequencing was PBMCs, mostly from graft donor cells, taken 360 days after TCRalphabeta/CD19-depleted stem cell transplant. These receptor sequences come from a male patient aged 2 to 10 who had a stem cell transplant for acute lymphoblastic leukemia, so the T cells may come from the graft donor. Both conserved end residues are trimmed from each CDR3. The order of the fields is CDR3 protein, V gene, CDR3 length, J gene.

CDR3aa: ASSVGENYGYT
v_gene: TRBV9
len: 11
j_gene: TRBJ1-2

CDR3aa: SALTAMNTEAF
v_gene: TRBV29-1
len: 11
j_gene: TRBJ1-1

CDR3aa: ASSQEGTSTGPQH
v_gene: TRBV4-2
len: 13
j_gene: TRBJ1-5

CDR3aa: SARMGRAGELF
v_gene: TRBV20-1
len: 11
j_gene: TRBJ2-2

CDR3aa: ASTSSNEQF
v_gene: TRBV19
len: 9
j_gene: TRBJ2-1

CDR3aa: ASRGLVGTQY
v_gene: TRBV5-6
len: 10
j_gene: TRBJ2-5

CDR3aa: ASSVGDPYNSPLH
v_gene: TRBV9
len: 13
j_gene: TRBJ1-6

CDR3aa: ASSLLLAGARLE
v_gene: TRBV27
len: 12
j_gene: TRBJ2-7

CDR3aa: ASSLDTQGGF
v_gene: TRBV5-1
len: 10
j_gene: TRBJ1-1

CDR3aa: ASSLDPGVEQY
v_gene: TRBV7-9
len: 11
j_gene: TRBJ2-7

CDR3aa: ASSFLRLAAFTGELF
v_gene: TRBV5-6
len: 15
j_gene: TRBJ2-2

CDR3aa: ASSLGEQGWALGDEQF
v_gene: TRBV11-1
len: 16
j_gene: TRBJ2-1

CDR3aa: ASSLRGSADTQY
v_gene: TRBV12-3/TRBV12-4
len: 12
j_gene: TRBJ2-3

CDR3aa: ATSRDRGLAGARAYNEQF
v_gene: TRBV15
len: 18
j_gene: TRBJ2-1

CDR3aa: ASSLSGSALPDTQY
v_gene: TRBV4-1
len: 14
j_gene: TRBJ2-3

CDR3aa: ASSQGYGELF
v_gene: TRBV4-1
len: 10
j_gene: TRBJ2-2

CDR3aa: ASSFPFWTSGSSSNTGELF
v_gene: TRBV12-3/TRBV12-4
len: 19
j_gene: TRBJ2-2

CDR3aa: ASSSQSTNTGELF
v_gene: TRBV6-5
len: 13
j_gene: TRBJ2-2

CDR3aa: ASSHLYEQY
v_gene: TRBV28
len: 9
j_gene: TRBJ2-7

CDR3aa: ASSVALRDGQETQY
v_gene: TRBV9
len: 14
j_gene: TRBJ2-5

CDR3aa: ASSFDRGRGEAF
v_gene: TRBV7-8
len: 12
j_gene: TRBJ1-1

CDR3aa: ASSLHLAGAVNQPQH
v_gene: TRBV7-2
len: 15
j_gene: TRBJ1-5

CDR3aa: ASRRLPGTGRTWFEYEQY
v_gene: TRBV5-1
len: 18
j_gene: TRBJ2-7

CDR3aa: ASSLVGHTQETQY
v_gene: TRBV5-1
len: 13
j_gene: TRBJ2-5

CDR3aa: ASSQDHARSYEQY
v_gene: TRBV4-2
len: 13
j_gene: TRBJ2-7

CDR3aa: ASSPDWTGPYEQY
v_gene: TRBV5-1
len: 13
j_gene: TRBJ2-7

CDR3aa: ATSRDWKRGRVNTQY
v_gene: TRBV15
len: 15
j_gene: TRBJ2-3

CDR3aa: ASSQGVPTEAF
v_gene: TRBV3-1
len: 11
j_gene: TRBJ1-1

CDR3aa: SAGVGKREQY
v_gene: TRBV29-1
len: 10
j_gene: TRBJ2-7

CDR3aa: ASSQERLGGNTQY
v_gene: TRBV3-1
len: 13
j_gene: TRBJ2-3

CDR3aa: AITGGGTNTGELF
v_gene: TRBV12-3/TRBV12-4
len: 13
j_gene: TRBJ2-2

CDR3aa: ASSLTRRTDTQY
v_gene: TRBV7-6
len: 12
j_gene: TRBJ2-3

CDR3aa: ASGAPGLQF
v_gene: TRBV12-5
len: 9
j_gene: TRBJ2-1

CDR3aa: ASSFGASGSTGELF
v_gene: TRBV12-3/TRBV12-4
len: 14
j_gene: TRBJ2-2

CDR3aa: AISSLGESSYNEQF
v_gene: TRBV10-3
len: 14
j_gene: TRBJ2-1

CDR3aa: ASSQGVQSRGGQETQY
v_gene: TRBV4-2
len: 16
j_gene: TRBJ2-5

CDR3aa: ASWGPSYEQY
v_gene: TRBV6-2/TRBV6-3
len: 10
j_gene: TRBJ2-7

CDR3aa: ASGRASRADTQY
v_gene: TRBV6-1
len: 12
j_gene: TRBJ2-3

CDR3aa: ASSRGTSGSWLADTQY
v_gene: TRBV7-8
len: 16
j_gene: TRBJ2-3

CDR3aa: ASSPGTSVGGEQF
v_gene: TRBV5-6
len: 13
j_gene: TRBJ2-1

CDR3aa: ASSFPPVGPDTSQY
v_gene: TRBV12-3/TRBV12-4
len: 14
j_gene: TRBJ2-3

CDR3aa: ASSLYHSPGETQY
v_gene: TRBV7-6
len: 13
j_gene: TRBJ2-5

CDR3aa: ASSFNREYEQY
v_gene: TRBV12-3/TRBV12-4
len: 11
j_gene: TRBJ2-7

CDR3aa: ASSYLGVSDTQY
v_gene: TRBV6-5
len: 12
j_gene: TRBJ2-3